This T cell receptor (beta chain) emerged from a study of blood T cell repertoires in COVID-19. At the level of the study: Spain, Italy and the United States supplied samples that represented acute and convalescent COVID-19. T cells, B-cell-depleted T cells, or PBMCs provided the cDNA or gDNA that served as material.

The CDR3 sequence is 15 residues long. Germline CDR1 and CDR2: MDHEN and SYDVKM. The V and J ends lost 5 bases and 7 bases, in that order; junction bases with no gene match: 6. This clone was counted a single time. Original processing notes: Estimates of nucleated cell counts were drawn from the amplification of reference gene primers. Method: immunoSEQ multiplex PCR; TCRdb's copy keeps in-frame clones and lacks some. The V and J calls and clone size come from that table; D and trimming were worked out from the DNA. Found here are some 140,000 clones, over 65% of them singletons; the top ten hold approximately 1.8%.

Sequenced: peripheral blood. The receptor was isolated from a man older than 75 with acute or convalescent COVID-19. The rearrangement joins TRBV28 to TRBJ1-4, with 11 bases aligning to TRBD1. The CDR3 nucleotides read TGTGCCAGCAGTAAGTGGACAGGGGGCACTGAAAAACTGTTTTTT. Translated: CASSKWTGGTEKLFF.